Sequencing of this T cell receptor beta chain was carried out in a study of T cell clonality in common variable immunodeficiency. Notes on the study in general: Repertoire-complication correlations in CVID were limited by patient heterogeneity.

This clone was detected ten times or more. Its target is unknown. The read halts 3 residues ahead of the CDR3 end, with the missing end drawn from the germline J gene. The repertoire was sequenced with immunoSEQ multiplex PCR; TCRdb's copy has only in-frame clones and lacks some. This record lists approximately 57,000 clones, none seen once only, and the top ten clones contain around 0.84%. This CDR3 is 15 amino acids long. Trimming at V came to 0 bases and at J to 4 bases, leaving 2 bases not matched to a gene. The germline CDR1 and CDR2 sequences are MNHEY and SVGEGT. The sequenced sample was peripheral blood mononuclear cells. This clonotype was sampled from a person aged 18 to 75 in good health. The chain uses TRBV6-2 or TRBV6-3 and TRBJ2-5; 10 nucleotides agree with TRBD2. The CDR3 bases that were read are TGTGCCAGCAGTTACTCGGCTAGCGGGGGAGAGACC. Its translation is CASSYSASGGET. The full CDR3 is CASSYSASGGETQYF.